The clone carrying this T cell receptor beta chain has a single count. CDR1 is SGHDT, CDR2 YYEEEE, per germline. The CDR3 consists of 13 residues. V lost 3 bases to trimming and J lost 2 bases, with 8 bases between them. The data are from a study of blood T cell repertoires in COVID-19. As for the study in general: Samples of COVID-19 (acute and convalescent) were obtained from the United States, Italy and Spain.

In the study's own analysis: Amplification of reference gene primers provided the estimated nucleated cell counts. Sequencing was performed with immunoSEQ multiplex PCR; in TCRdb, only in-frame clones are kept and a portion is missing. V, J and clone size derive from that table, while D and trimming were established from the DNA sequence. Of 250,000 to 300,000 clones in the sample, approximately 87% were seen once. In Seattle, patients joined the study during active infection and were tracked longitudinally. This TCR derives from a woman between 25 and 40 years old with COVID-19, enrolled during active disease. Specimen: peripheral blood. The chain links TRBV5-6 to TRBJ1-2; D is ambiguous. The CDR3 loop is CASSSPSNYGYTF. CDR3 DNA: TGTGCCAGCAGCTCCCCCTCGAACTATGGCTACACCTTC. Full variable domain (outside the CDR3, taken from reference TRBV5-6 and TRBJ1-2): DAGVTQSPTHLIKTRGQQVTLRCSPKSGHDTVSWYQQALGQGPQFIFQYYEEEERQRGNFPDRFSGHQFPNYSSELNVNALLLGDSALYLCASSSPSNYGYTFGSGTRLTVV.